These 30 T cell receptor beta chains originate from one sample sequenced in a study of blood T cell repertoires in COVID-19. Sequenced by immunoSEQ multiplex PCR; TCRdb stores in-frame clones only, minus some. The sample shows around 380,000 clones, over 75% of them seen only once. What was sequenced was PBMCs or T cells enriched from blood (not recorded which). The receptors were gathered from a young man who had recovered from COVID-19.

The rearrangement uses TRBV7-2 and TRBJ1-2, with D uncertain. The germline V gene encodes CDR1 SGHTA and CDR2 FQGNSA. The CDR3 has 14 residues. With 5 bases removed from V and 4 bases from J, the gap between germline ends came to 14 bases. The CDR3 is CASSLRQEAYGYTF. The DNA for the CDR3 is TGTGCCAGCAGCCTAAGGCAGGAAGCCTATGGCTACACCTTC.

This chain joins TRBV3-1 (or the pseudogene TRBV3-2) and TRBJ1-5; D is perhaps TRBD1 (6 bases). This CDR3 is 15 amino acids long. Germline CDR1 is LGHDT and CDR2 is YNNKEL (reference sequence). Trimming cost V 4 bases and J 3 bases, with 13 bases left between them. CDR3 DNA sequence: TGTGCCAGCAGCCTCGGGGGGGGCGTCAATCAGCCCCAGCATTTT. Residues: CASSLGGGVNQPQHF.

The V call is TRBV12-3 or TRBV12-4, the J call TRBJ1-1; 7 bases line up with TRBD1. This CDR3 spans 13 amino acids. V dropped 5 bases and J dropped 6; count of bases not matched to a gene: 6. The CDR3 is CASSVPTGAEAFF. In DNA, the CDR3 is TGTGCCAGCAGTGTTCCCACAGGGGCTGAAGCTTTCTTT.

The rearrangement joins TRBV7-6 to TRBJ1-3; 7 bases align to TRBD1. V lost 3 bases and J lost 0; bases outside the gene matches: 5. Germline V gene sequence: CDR1 SGHVS, CDR2 FNYEAQ. The length of the CDR3 is 16 residues. The CDR3 bases are TGTGCCAGCAGCTTGGACAGGCAAGTCTCTGGAAACACCATATATTTT. It translates to CASSLDRQVSGNTIYF.

This clone has a single count. This rearrangement joins TRBV6-5 to TRBJ2-7, with a possible D match to TRBD1 (5 bases). Germline V gives CDR1 MNHEY, CDR2 SVGAGI. The V gene lost 0 bases and the J gene lost 3 bases, with 12 bases spanning the gap. The CDR3 totals 15 residues. The CDR3 loop reads CASSYSETQGYEQYF. The CDR3 coding sequence is TGTGCCAGCAGTTACTCAGAGACGCAGGGCTACGAGCAGTACTTC.

This clone was counted a few times. This sequence joins TRBV25-1 and TRBJ1-1; TRBD1 might be the D (6 bases). CDR3 length: 12 residues. Germline V gene lookup returns CDR1 MGHDK and CDR2 SYGVNS. Trimming took off 6 bases at V and 8 bases at J, with 13 bases between the two ends. For the CDR3, the DNA is TGTGCCAGCAGCCCGGGGGGGCGAGAAGCTTTCTTT. Protein product: CASSPGGREAFF.

The chain carries TRBV29-1 and TRBJ2-7; the match to TRBD2 covers 8 bases. Trimming took 3 bases from V and 1 from J; bases not matched to a gene: 5. From germline, CDR1 is SQVTM and CDR2 ANQGSEA. The CDR3 has 14 amino acids. CDR3 in DNA: TGCAGCGTTGACTCCAGCGGGGGATCCTACGAGCAGTACTTC. Translation gives CSVDSSGGSYEQYF.

The sample holds one count of this clone. The chain carries TRBV7-9 and TRBJ2-3; 10 positions match TRBD2. Germline CDR1 SEHNR, CDR2 FQNEAQ (reference sequence). J lost 4 bases, V lost 5 bases, and 6 bases had no gene match. CDR3 length equals 15 residues. This chain's CDR3 is CASSKRGGQSDTQYF. The DNA for the CDR3 is TGTGCCAGCAGCAAGCGGGGGGGCCAATCAGATACGCAGTATTTT.

The V gene is TRBV5-6, the J gene TRBJ1-6; unclear D gene. The CDR3 extends over 15 amino acids. Deletions cut 0 bases from V and 4 bases from J, with 8 bases between. Germline V CDR1 and CDR2: SGHDT, YYEEEE. This CDR3 is CASSLGQSYNSPLHF. CDR3 nucleotide sequence: TGTGCCAGCAGCTTGGGGCAGTCTTATAATTCACCCCTCCACTTT.

CDR3 protein: CATISISGEQYF. In DNA form, the CDR3 reads TGTGCCACCATATCGATATCCGGCGAGCAGTACTTC. This chain connects TRBV3-1 (or the pseudogene TRBV3-2) to TRBJ2-7; D call uncertain. Trimming left V 10 bases short and J 6 bases short, with 16 bases between. CDR3 length: 12 residues. Germline CDR1 reads LGHDT; CDR2 reads YNNKEL (reference sequence).

The gene calls are TRBV2 and TRBJ2-1, with 8 bases aligning to TRBD2. CDR3 size: 15 residues. V gave up 5 bases and J gave up 0 bases; unmatched junction bases: 3. Germline loops: CDR1 SNHLY, CDR2 FYNNEI. CDR3 bases: TGTGCCAGCAGTTTAGCGGGAAGCTCCTACAATGAGCAGTTCTTC. Protein: CASSLAGSSYNEQFF.

On this clone itself: The same CDR3 arises from other DNA sequences in this sample as well. This chain links TRBV12-3 or TRBV12-4 with TRBJ1-5, with D perhaps TRBD1 (5 bases). This CDR3 contains 13 residues. V was clipped by 1 base and J by 6 bases, with 7 bases between them. The CDR3 sequence is CASSLGQGQPQHF. The CDR3 coding sequence is TGTGCCAGCAGTTTAGGGCAGGGTCAGCCCCAGCATTTT.

The chain couples TRBV5-5 to TRBJ1-1, with D maybe TRBD1 (5 bases). The germline gives CDR1 SGHKS, CDR2 YYEKEE (reference sequence). This CDR3 is 15 amino acids long. Trimming left V 1 base short and J 4 bases short, with 14 bases between. CDR3 protein: CASSLLSGGTTEAFF. CDR3 DNA sequence: TGTGCCAGCAGCTTGTTAAGTGGGGGGACCACTGAAGCTTTCTTT.

V gene TRBV7-2 combines with J gene TRBJ1-1; a weak D match, TRBD1 (5 bases). Germline V CDR1 and CDR2: SGHTA, FQGNSA. V was trimmed by 6 bases and J by 5 bases, leaving 13 bases between them. This CDR3 comprises 13 residues. CDR3 nucleotides: TGTGCCAGCAGGGGGCGGGGATGGACTGAAGCTTTCTTT. The encoded protein is CASRGRGWTEAFF.

The V call is TRBV5-4, the J call TRBJ2-3; 13 bases align to TRBD2. The CDR3 extends over 16 amino acids. With 3 bases clipped from V and 6 bases from J, the junction kept 7 bases outside the gene matches. The germline gives CDR1 SGHNT, CDR2 YYREEE (reference sequence). The CDR3, as DNA: TGTGCCAGCAGCTCGTGGACTAGCGGGAGAGAGGATACGCAGTATTTT. This encodes CASSSWTSGREDTQYF.

The chain combines TRBV6-5 with TRBJ1-1; 7 bases map to TRBD1. The CDR3 spans 13 residues. Trimming at V came to 7 bases and at J to 6 bases, leaving 8 bases not matched to a gene. Germline V gene data show CDR1 as MNHEY and CDR2 as SVGAGI. For the CDR3, the DNA is TGTGCCAGCACCCTTCAAGGGGGCGCTGAAGCTTTCTTT. Its translation is CASTLQGGAEAFF.

DNA of the CDR3: TGTGCCAGCAGCGCTCGGACCCAAGGGGACTATGGCTACACCTTC. This sequence encodes CASSARTQGDYGYTF. The V call is TRBV11-2, the J call TRBJ1-2; a possible D gene is TRBD1 (5 bases). The germline V gene has CDR1 SGHAT and CDR2 FQNNGV. The CDR3 loop spans 15 amino acids. With 5 bases removed from V and 3 bases from J, the gap between germline ends came to 16 bases.

This sequence joins TRBV27 and TRBJ1-6; 9 bases are shared with TRBD1. CDR3 length: 15 residues. Germline-derived CDR1 and CDR2 are MNHEY and SMNVEV (reference sequence). With V trimmed by 5 bases and J by 9 bases, 8 bases remained unmatched. CDR3 protein: CASSTGTGFFSPLHF. The CDR3 DNA reads as TGTGCCAGCAGTACCGGGACAGGGTTCTTTTCACCCCTCCACTTT.

The V gene is TRBV3-1 (or the pseudogene TRBV3-2), the J gene TRBJ1-2; D might be TRBD1 (5 bases). V lost 3 bases and J lost 8, with 10 bases in between. Germline V gives CDR1 LGHDT, CDR2 YNNKEL (reference sequence). The CDR3 extends over 12 amino acids. In DNA, the CDR3 is TGTGCCAGCAGCCAGCAGGGCCCCGGCTACACCTTC. Protein: CASSQQGPGYTF.

The V and J genes are TRBV7-9 and TRBJ1-4; TRBD1 agrees at 8 bases. Germline-derived CDR1 and CDR2 are SEHNR and FQNEAQ (reference sequence). This CDR3 spans 15 amino acids. The V segment lost 2 bases and the J segment 5 bases; nucleotides outside the gene matches: 4. The DNA for the CDR3 is TGTGCCAGCAGCTTAAACAGGGGGGAAAATGAAAAACTGTTTTTT. Translated: CASSLNRGENEKLFF.

V is TRBV7-2 and J is TRBJ2-5; tentatively, D is TRBD1 (6 bases). V lost 5 bases to trimming and J lost 5 bases, with 18 bases between them. From germline, CDR1 is SGHTA and CDR2 FQGNSA. The CDR3 covers 15 residues. The DNA for the CDR3 is TGTGCCAGCAGCCAAAACTTAGACAGGATGGAGACCCAGTACTTC. Translating gives CASSQNLDRMETQYF.

Only one count was recorded for this clone. The rearrangement uses TRBV5-1 and TRBJ1-5; tentative D call: TRBD1 (6 bases). Trimming cost V 4 bases and J 7 bases, with 18 bases left between them. The CDR3 consists of 15 residues. CDR1 and CDR2 (germline): SGHRS, YFSETQ. The CDR3 DNA reads as TGCGCCAGCAGCCCGAGTGGGGGCAACGAACAGCCCCAGCATTTT. Translating gives CASSPSGGNEQPQHF.

This clone showed up just a few times. The CDR3 sequence: CASSSRTGGGYTF. The CDR3 DNA is TGTGCCAGCAGCTCCAGGACAGGGGGTGGCTACACCTTC. V usage is TRBV7-9 and J usage is TRBJ1-2; 10 bases line up with TRBD1. From germline, CDR1 is SEHNR and CDR2 FQNEAQ (reference sequence). CDR3 length equals 13 residues. Trimming removed 4 bases from V and 7 bases from J; junction bases left unmatched: 3.

The count of this clone is one. The V and J genes are TRBV5-1 and TRBJ1-1; the D is unclear. The CDR3 sequence is 16 residues long. The germline CDR1 and CDR2 sequences are SGHRS and YFSETQ. V dropped 0 bases and J dropped 1 base, with 13 bases sitting between them. In nucleotides, the CDR3 is TGCGCCAGCAGCTTGGCGGTGGGCAACCCGAACACTGAAGCTTTCTTT. Translated, it gives CASSLAVGNPNTEAFF.

The chain combines TRBV2 with TRBJ1-5; D uncertain. Germline V gives CDR1 SNHLY, CDR2 FYNNEI. The CDR3 is 12 amino acids. Trimming took off 8 bases at V and 0 bases at J, with 5 bases between the two ends. CDR3 residues: CASRGSNQPQHF. CDR3 in DNA: TGTGCCAGCCGGGGTAGCAATCAGCCCCAGCATTTT.

V and J are TRBV11-2 and TRBJ1-4, with D tentatively TRBD1 (5 bases). Germline-derived CDR1 and CDR2 are SGHAT and FQNNGV. Trimming pared 1 base from V and 7 bases from J, leaving 16 bases between. The CDR3 covers 16 residues. DNA of the CDR3: TGTGCCAGCAGCTTAGCAGGGAGGCCTACCCTTGAAAAACTGTTTTTT. It specifies CASSLAGRPTLEKLFF.

For the CDR3, the DNA is TGTGCCAGCAGCCAAGATAGGGGGACGAGGAACACTGAAGCTTTCTTT. It is translated as CASSQDRGTRNTEAFF. The rearrangement uses TRBV14 and TRBJ1-1; D perhaps matches TRBD1 (6 bases). There are 16 residues in the CDR3. Germline loops: CDR1 SGHDN, CDR2 FVKESK. Between the trimmed V and J ends, which lost 0 bases and 1 base, there was a span of 12 bases.

For this clone: This sample also contains other DNA sequences that code for the same CDR3. V usage is TRBV30 and J usage is TRBJ1-1, with D perhaps matching TRBD1 (6 bases). CDR1 is GTSNPN and CDR2 is SVGIG in the germline V gene (reference sequence). V lost 2 bases, J lost 0 bases, and 7 bases lay in between. The CDR3 runs to 13 residues. CDR3 coding DNA: TGTGCCTGGAGTAGACAGGTGAACACTGAAGCTTTCTTT. This codes for CAWSRQVNTEAFF.

The chain carries TRBV12-3 or TRBV12-4 and TRBJ1-2; the match to TRBD1 covers 7 bases. The CDR3 sequence is 13 residues long. The V segment lost 9 bases and the J segment 5 bases; nucleotides outside the gene matches: 9. The CDR3 sequence is CASDRDSEYGYTF. CDR3 bases: TGTGCCAGTGATCGGGACAGCGAATATGGCTACACCTTC.

V is TRBV9 and J is TRBJ1-6; TRBD1 agrees at 7 bases. V lost 3 bases to trimming and J lost 7 bases; unmatched junction nucleotides: 4. The CDR3 is 14 amino acids. Germline V CDR1 and CDR2: SGDLS, YYNGEE. CDR3 protein: CASSEGQINSPLHF. The CDR3 region has the DNA TGTGCCAGCAGCGAGGGACAGATAAATTCACCCCTCCACTTT.